The T cell receptor beta chain under discussion was sequenced for a study of identical twins. Regarding the study as a whole: In drawing conclusions, the study used cross-sectional statistical analysis and did not follow the same donors.

MiXCR, applied by TCRdb to the 5' RACE reads, yields one record per CDR3 protein. Here the sample spans roughly 290,000 distinct CDR3 sequences, 8% to 9.5% being singletons. This clonotype showed up many times. What it recognizes is unknown. Looked up from germline, CDR1 is DFQATT and CDR2 is SNEGSKA (reference sequence). V shed 0 bases and J shed 0 bases, with 11 bases lying between them. The CDR3 extends over 15 amino acids. This sample also appeared in a second study, on yellow fever vaccine responses in identical twins.

The clonotype was recovered from a woman between 18 and 30 years old in good health. V usage is TRBV20-1 and J usage is TRBJ1-1, with D perhaps TRBD1 (5 bases). Specimen: CD8+ T cells sorted from blood. The DNA of the CDR3 is TGCAGTGCTAGAGATCGAGGGGAAATGAACACTGAAGCTTTCTTT. It specifies CSARDRGEMNTEAFF.